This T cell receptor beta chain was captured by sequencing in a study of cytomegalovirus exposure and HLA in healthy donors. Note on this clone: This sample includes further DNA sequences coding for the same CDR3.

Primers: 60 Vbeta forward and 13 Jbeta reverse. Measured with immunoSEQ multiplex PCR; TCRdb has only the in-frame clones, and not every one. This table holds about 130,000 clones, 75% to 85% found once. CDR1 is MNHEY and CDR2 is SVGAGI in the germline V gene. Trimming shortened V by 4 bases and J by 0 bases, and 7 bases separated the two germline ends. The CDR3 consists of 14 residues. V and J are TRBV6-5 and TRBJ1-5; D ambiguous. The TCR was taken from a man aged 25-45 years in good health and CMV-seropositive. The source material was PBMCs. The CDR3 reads CASSFGDSNQPQHF. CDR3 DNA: TGTGCCAGCAGTTTCGGAGATAGCAATCAGCCCCAGCATTTT.